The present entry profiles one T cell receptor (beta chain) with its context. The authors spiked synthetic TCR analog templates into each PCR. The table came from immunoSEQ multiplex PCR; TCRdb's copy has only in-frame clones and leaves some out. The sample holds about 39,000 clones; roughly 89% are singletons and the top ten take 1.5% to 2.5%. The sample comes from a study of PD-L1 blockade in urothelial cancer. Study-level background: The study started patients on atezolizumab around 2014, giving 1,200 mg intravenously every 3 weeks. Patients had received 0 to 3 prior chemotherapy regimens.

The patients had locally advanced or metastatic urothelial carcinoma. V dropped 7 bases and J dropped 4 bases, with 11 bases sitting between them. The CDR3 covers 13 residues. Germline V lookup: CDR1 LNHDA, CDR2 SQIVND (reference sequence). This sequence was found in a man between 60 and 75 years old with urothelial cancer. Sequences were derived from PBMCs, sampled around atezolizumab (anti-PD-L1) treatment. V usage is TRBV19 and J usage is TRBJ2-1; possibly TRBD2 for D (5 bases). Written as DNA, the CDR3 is TGTGCCAGTACCACCCGGGGATACAATGAGCAGTTCTTC. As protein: CASTTRGYNEQFF.